The clone carrying this T cell receptor beta chain has ten or more counts. The entry originates in a study of T-cell reconstitution after alpha-beta-depleted transplantation in children. The library targeted TCRbeta and was prepared with unique molecular identifiers. TCRdb used MiXCR to reprocess the PCR reads, holding one entry per CDR3 protein. The sample shows hundreds of thousands of distinct CDR3 sequences, approximately 14% of them seen only once. CDR3 length: 15 residues. V trimming: 4 bases; J trimming: 3 bases; junction bases outside the gene matches: 8. This material consisted of PBMCs, taken before TCRalphabeta/CD19-depleted stem cell transplant. This chain joins TRBV12-3 or TRBV12-4 and TRBJ2-7; 8 nucleotides line up with TRBD2. This TCR was sampled from a girl aged 2 to 10 with congenital amegakaryocytic thrombocytopenia, due to receive a stem cell transplant. CDR3 sequence (DNA): TGTGCCAGCAGTTCCCCCGGGACTAGTTACTACGAGCAGTACTTC. Translated, it gives CASSSPGTSYYEQYF.